Below are 13 T cell receptor beta chains sequenced from a single sample in a study of OX40 agonist ivuxolimab in advanced cancers. Library creation used the immunoSEQ multiplex PCR assay. TCRdb carries this immuneACCESS record with in-frame sequences only. Its versions omit some clonotypes, under half of them owing to an unresolved V gene in the studies checked, with the rest unexplained. This sample has some 44,000 clones in its table, and about 86% of those were observed once. The top ten hold 20% to 25% of the sample. Material: CD4+ or CD8+ T cells sorted from blood, obtained in a trial of the OX40 agonist ivuxolimab. The receptor set was obtained from an adult with an advanced solid tumor such as melanoma, head and neck, liver or kidney cancer.

V and J are TRBV7-6 and TRBJ2-7; tentatively, D is TRBD1 (6 bases). With 5 bases removed from V and 6 bases from J, the gap between germline ends came to 14 bases. Per germline, CDR1 SGHVS and CDR2 FNYEAQ. The CDR3 runs 13 residues. DNA of the CDR3: TGTGCCAGCAGCCTAGGTGAGGGGGTCGAGCAGTACTTC. It encodes CASSLGEGVEQYF.

This chain joins TRBV30 and TRBJ1-2; D gene unclear. CDR3 length: 14 amino acids. The germline CDR1 and CDR2 sequences are GTSNPN and SVGIG (reference sequence). Trimming removed 4 bases from V and 4 bases from J, with 16 bases in between. The DNA of the CDR3 is TGTGCCTGGATGGCCCACGGACGGCGCTATGGCTACACCTTC. Protein product: CAWMAHGRRYGYTF. Variable domain in full (rest from reference TRBV30 and TRBJ1-2): SQTIHQWPATLVQPVGSPLSLECTVEGTSNPNLYWYRQAAGRGLQLLFYSVGIGQISSEVPQNLSASRPQDRQFILSSKKLLLSDSGFYLCAWMAHGRRYGYTFGSGTRLTVV.

As regards this clone: Other DNA sequences in this specimen translate into the identical CDR3. The rearrangement joins TRBV6-5 to TRBJ1-6; D is ambiguous. Germline CDR1 is MNHEY and CDR2 is SVGAGI. This CDR3 has 14 residues. The V end was cut by 9 bases, the J end by 9 bases, with 18 bases between. CDR3 in DNA: TGTGCCAGTAGTCGCTACCTCTTGGGTTCACCCCTCCACTTT. It is translated as CASSRYLLGSPLHF.

This chain uses TRBV10-1 with TRBJ2-7; a possible D gene is TRBD2 (6 bases). In germline, CDR1 is WNHNN, CDR2 SYGVQD (reference sequence). This CDR3 spans 17 amino acids. Trimming took off 2 bases at V and 9 bases at J, with 26 bases between the two ends. Here the CDR3 reads CASSERYSGGAIWGQYF. CDR3 DNA: TGCGCCAGCAGTGAGAGATACAGCGGAGGGGCTATATGGGGGCAGTACTTC.

The chain joins TRBV6-1 to TRBJ2-7; 10 bases are shared with TRBD1. V lost 5 bases to trimming and J lost 5 bases; unmatched junction nucleotides: 6. The CDR3 has 14 amino acids. Germline V gene data show CDR1 as MNHNS and CDR2 as SASEGT. CDR3 DNA sequence: TGTGCCAGCAGTCGGACAGGGGGTAGCGACGAGCAGTACGTC. Translating it yields CASSRTGGSDEQYV.

The chain employs TRBV2 and TRBJ2-1; unclear D gene. From germline, CDR1 is SNHLY and CDR2 FYNNEI. Trimming stripped 1 base from V and 10 bases from J, with 5 bases between. The CDR3 covers 11 residues. The CDR3 bases are TGTGCCAGCAGTGAAGTAAGGGAGCAGTTCTTC. Its translation is CASSEVREQFF.

The V gene is TRBV19, the J gene TRBJ2-2; the match to TRBD1 covers 7 bases. The length of the CDR3 is 13 residues. With 4 bases clipped from V and 7 bases from J, the junction kept 3 bases outside the gene matches. Germline CDR1 LNHDA, CDR2 SQIVND (reference sequence). The CDR3 spells CASSRQGDGELFF. CDR3 in DNA: TGTGCCAGTAGTAGACAGGGTGACGGGGAGCTGTTTTTT.

The genes are TRBV5-1 and TRBJ2-5; 9 nucleotides align to TRBD2. The junction had 5 bases not matched to a gene; V was cut back by 1 base and J by 1 base. The CDR3 has 16 amino acids. Germline CDR1 and CDR2: SGHRS and YFSETQ. The CDR3 sequence: CASSLQRGAPQETQYF. Here the CDR3 DNA reads TGCGCCAGCAGCTTGCAGCGGGGGGCCCCCCAAGAGACCCAGTACTTC. The full variable domain, completed using reference TRBV5-1 and TRBJ2-5, is KAGVTQTPRYLIKTRGQQVTLSCSPISGHRSVSWYQQTPGQGLQFLFEYFSETQRNKGNFPGRFSGRQFSNSRSEMNVSTLELGDSALYLCASSLQRGAPQETQYFGPGTRLLVL.

The rearrangement joins TRBV7-6 to TRBJ1-1, with D possibly matching TRBD1 (5 bases). This CDR3 is built from 15 residues. The germline CDR1 and CDR2 sequences are SGHVS and FNYEAQ. Deletions cut 5 bases from V and 2 bases from J, with 15 bases between. CDR3 sequence: CASSPPRVSNTEAFF. The CDR3 nucleotides are TGTGCCAGCAGCCCCCCCAGGGTTTCCAACACTGAAGCTTTCTTT.

The sample holds a few counts of this clone. This sequence joins TRBV28 and TRBJ1-5; D unclear. Looked up from germline, CDR1 is MDHEN and CDR2 is SYDVKM. This CDR3 is built from 12 residues. Trimming shortened V by 1 base and J by 8 bases, and 6 bases separated the two germline ends. The CDR3, as DNA: TGTGCCAGCAGTTTATTGATGGAGCCCCAGCATTTT. Amino acid sequence: CASSLLMEPQHF.

This chain uses TRBV5-8 with TRBJ1-3; D possibly corresponds to TRBD1 (6 bases). Trimming left V 2 bases short and J 4 bases short, with 10 bases between. The CDR3 runs to 14 residues. Germline-derived CDR1 and CDR2 are SGHTS and YDEGEE. The CDR3 here is CASSLQGAGNTIYF. CDR3 bases: TGTGCCAGCAGCTTACAGGGTGCCGGAAACACCATATATTTT.

This sequence joins TRBV9 and TRBJ2-2; possibly TRBD2 for D (6 bases). The CDR3 consists of 18 residues. V was cut by 1 base and J by 7 bases, with 23 bases left in between. The germline gives CDR1 SGDLS, CDR2 YYNGEE. The CDR3 DNA reads as TGTGCCAGCAGCGTACAGCGGGCCCCCGAGACCACGAACGGGGAGCTGTTTTTT. This codes for CASSVQRAPETTNGELFF.

The chain carries TRBV7-9 and TRBJ2-2; D gene unclear. Deletions cut 4 bases from V and 6 bases from J, with 6 bases between. The CDR3 consists of 12 residues. Germline CDR1 and CDR2: SEHNR and FQNEAQ (reference sequence). DNA of the CDR3: TGTGCCAGCAGCTCAAAAGCCGGGGAGCTGTTTTTT. This translates into CASSSKAGELFF.